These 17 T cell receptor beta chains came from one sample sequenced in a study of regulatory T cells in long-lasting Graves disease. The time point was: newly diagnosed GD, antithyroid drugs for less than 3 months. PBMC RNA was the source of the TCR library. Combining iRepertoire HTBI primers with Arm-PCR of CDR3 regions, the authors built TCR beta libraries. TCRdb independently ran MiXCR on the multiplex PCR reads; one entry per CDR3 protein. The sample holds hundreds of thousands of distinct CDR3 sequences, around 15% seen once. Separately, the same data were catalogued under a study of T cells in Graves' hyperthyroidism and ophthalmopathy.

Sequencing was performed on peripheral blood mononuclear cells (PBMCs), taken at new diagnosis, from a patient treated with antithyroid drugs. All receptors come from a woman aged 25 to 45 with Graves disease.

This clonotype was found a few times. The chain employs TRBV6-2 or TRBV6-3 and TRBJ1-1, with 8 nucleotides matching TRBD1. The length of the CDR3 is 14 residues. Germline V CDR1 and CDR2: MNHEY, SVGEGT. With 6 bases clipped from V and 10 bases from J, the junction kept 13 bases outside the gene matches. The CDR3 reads CASRQGADVRGAFF. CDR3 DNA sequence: TGTGCCAGCAGGCAGGGGGCTGATGTTAGGGGAGCTTTCTTT.

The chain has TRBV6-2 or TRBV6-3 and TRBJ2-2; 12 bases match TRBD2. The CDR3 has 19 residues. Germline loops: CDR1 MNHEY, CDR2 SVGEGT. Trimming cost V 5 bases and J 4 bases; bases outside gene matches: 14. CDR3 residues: CASSRTSGVDGRGTGELFF. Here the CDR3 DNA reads TGTGCCAGCAGTCGGACTAGCGGGGTGGACGGACGGGGCACCGGGGAGCTGTTTTTT.

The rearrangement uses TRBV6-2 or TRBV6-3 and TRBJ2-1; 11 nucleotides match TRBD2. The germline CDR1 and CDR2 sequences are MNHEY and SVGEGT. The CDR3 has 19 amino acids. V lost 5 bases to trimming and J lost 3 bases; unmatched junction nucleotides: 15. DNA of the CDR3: TGTGCCAGCAGTGAAAAACGCGGGACTAGCGGAAAAATCTACAATGAGCAGTTCTTC. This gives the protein CASSEKRGTSGKIYNEQFF.

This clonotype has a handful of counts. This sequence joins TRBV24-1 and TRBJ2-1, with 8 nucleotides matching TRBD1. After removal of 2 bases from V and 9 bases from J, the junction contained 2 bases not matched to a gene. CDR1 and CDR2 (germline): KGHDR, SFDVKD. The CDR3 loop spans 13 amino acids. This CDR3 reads CATSDWTGPEQFF. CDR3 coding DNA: TGTGCCACCAGTGATTGGACAGGGCCTGAGCAGTTCTTC.

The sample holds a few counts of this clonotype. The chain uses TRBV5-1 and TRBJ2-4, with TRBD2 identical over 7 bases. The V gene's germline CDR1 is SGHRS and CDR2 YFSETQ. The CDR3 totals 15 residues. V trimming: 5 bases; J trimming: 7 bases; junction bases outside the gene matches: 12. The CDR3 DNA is TGCGCCAGCAGGATTGATATCAGGGAGGGGAACATTCAGTACTTC. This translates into CASRIDIREGNIQYF.

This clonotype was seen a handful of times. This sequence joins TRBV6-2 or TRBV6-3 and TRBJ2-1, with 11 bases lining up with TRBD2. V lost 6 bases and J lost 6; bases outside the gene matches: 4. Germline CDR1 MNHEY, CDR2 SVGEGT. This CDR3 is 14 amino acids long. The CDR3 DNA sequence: TGTGCCAGCAGCGAGGGACTAGCGGCCAATGAGCAGTTCTTC. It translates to CASSEGLAANEQFF.

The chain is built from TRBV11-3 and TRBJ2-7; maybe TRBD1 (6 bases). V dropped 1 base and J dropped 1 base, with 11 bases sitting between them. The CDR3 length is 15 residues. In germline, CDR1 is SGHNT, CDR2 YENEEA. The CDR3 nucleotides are TGTGCCAGCAGCTTAGCGCCCGGACAGTCCTACGAGCAGTACTTC. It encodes CASSLAPGQSYEQYF. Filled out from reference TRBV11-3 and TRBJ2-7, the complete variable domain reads EAGVVQSPRYKIIEKKQPVAFWCNPISGHNTLYWYLQNLGQGPELLIRYENEEAVDDSQLPKDRFSAERLKGVDSTLKIQPAELGDSAVYLCASSLAPGQSYEQYFGPGTRLTVT.

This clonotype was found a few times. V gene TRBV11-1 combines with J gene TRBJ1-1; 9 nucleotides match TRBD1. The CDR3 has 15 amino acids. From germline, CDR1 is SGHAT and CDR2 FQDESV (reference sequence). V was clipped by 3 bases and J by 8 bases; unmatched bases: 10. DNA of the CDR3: TGTGCCAGCAGCTTGGGACAGGGAAGTATTTCCGAAGCTTTCTTT. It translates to CASSLGQGSISEAFF.

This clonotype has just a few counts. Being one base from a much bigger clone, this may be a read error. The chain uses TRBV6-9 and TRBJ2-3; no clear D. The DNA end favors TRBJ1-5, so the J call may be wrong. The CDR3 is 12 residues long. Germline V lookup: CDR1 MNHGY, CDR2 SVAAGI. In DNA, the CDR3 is TGTGCCAGCAGTTATCTCGGAGATACGCAGCATTTT. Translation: CASSYLGDTQHF.

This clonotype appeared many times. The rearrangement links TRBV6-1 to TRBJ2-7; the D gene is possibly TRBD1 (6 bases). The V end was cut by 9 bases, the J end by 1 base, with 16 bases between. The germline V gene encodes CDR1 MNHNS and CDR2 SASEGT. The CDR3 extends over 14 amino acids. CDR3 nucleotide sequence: TGTGCCAGTCTACAGGGCGGCACTTCCTACGAGCAGTACTTC. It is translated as CASLQGGTSYEQYF.

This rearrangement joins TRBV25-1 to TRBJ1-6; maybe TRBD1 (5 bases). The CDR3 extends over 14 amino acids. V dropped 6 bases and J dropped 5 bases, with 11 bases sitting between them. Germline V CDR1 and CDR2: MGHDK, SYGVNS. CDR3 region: CASRETANNSPLHF. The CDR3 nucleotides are TGTGCCAGCAGAGAGACAGCAAATAATTCACCCCTCCACTTT.

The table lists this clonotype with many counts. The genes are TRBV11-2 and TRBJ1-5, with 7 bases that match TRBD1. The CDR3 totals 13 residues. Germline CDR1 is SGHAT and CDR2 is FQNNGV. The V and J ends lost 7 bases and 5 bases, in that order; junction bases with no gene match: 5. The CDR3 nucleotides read TGTGCCAGCACGCTAGACAGGGATCAGCCCCAGCATTTT. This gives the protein CASTLDRDQPQHF.

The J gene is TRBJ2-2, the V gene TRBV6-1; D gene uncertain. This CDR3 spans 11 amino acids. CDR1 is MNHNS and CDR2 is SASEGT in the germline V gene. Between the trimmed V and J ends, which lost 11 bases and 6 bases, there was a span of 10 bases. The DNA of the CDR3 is TGTGCCCCCTTTAATCCCGGGGAGCTGTTTTTT. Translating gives CAPFNPGELFF.

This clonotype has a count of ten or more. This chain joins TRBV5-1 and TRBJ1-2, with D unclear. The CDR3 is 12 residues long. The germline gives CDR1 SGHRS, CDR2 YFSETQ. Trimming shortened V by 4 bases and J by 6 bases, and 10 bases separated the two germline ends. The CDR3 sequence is CASSTGENGYTF. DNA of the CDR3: TGCGCCAGCAGCACTGGAGAAAATGGCTACACCTTC.

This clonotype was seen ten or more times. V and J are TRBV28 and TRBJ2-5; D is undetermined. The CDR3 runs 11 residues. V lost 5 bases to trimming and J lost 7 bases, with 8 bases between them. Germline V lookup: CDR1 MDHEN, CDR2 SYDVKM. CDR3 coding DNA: TGTGCCAGCAGTGACGGTCCGACCCAGTACTTC. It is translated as CASSDGPTQYF.

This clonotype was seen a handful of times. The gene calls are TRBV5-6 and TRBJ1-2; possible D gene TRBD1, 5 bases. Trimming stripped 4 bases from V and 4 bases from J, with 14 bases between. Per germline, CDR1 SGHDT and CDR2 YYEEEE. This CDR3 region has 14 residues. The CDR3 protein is CASSTIDSLYGYTF. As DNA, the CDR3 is TGTGCCAGCAGCACTATTGACAGCCTCTATGGCTACACCTTC. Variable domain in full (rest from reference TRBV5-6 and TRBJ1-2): DAGVTQSPTHLIKTRGQQVTLRCSPKSGHDTVSWYQQALGQGPQFIFQYYEEEERQRGNFPDRFSGHQFPNYSSELNVNALLLGDSALYLCASSTIDSLYGYTFGSGTRLTVV.

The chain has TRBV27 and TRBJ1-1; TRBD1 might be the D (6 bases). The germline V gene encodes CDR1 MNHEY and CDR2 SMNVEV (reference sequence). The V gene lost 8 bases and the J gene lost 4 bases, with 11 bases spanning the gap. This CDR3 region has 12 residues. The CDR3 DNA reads TGTGCCAGCGGGGGGCTCGGCACTGAAGCTTTCTTT. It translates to CASGGLGTEAFF.